A single sample gave rise to the 25 T cell receptor beta chains below, sequenced in a study of T-cell memory formation after mild COVID-19. Each CDR3 protein is one row after TCRdb ran MiXCR on the 5' RACE reads. Among more than 450,000 distinct CDR3 sequences listed, under 20% were seen once. Input material: PBMCs or a T cell subset sorted from them (not recorded which). Receptors were obtained from an adult woman who had mild COVID-19 (a few samples of this study predate the infection). Cell type and time point are not known.

This sequence joins TRBV7-9 and TRBJ2-3, with D uncertain. V was cut by 4 bases and J by 2 bases, with 13 bases left in between. The CDR3 is 15 residues long. Germline assignment: CDR1 SEHNR and CDR2 FQNEAQ (reference sequence). In nucleotides, the CDR3 is TGTGCCAGCAGCTCCCGACTGGGTCACACAGATACGCAGTATTTT. Translation: CASSSRLGHTDTQYF.

This clonotype was seen a few times. V gene TRBV6-5 combines with J gene TRBJ2-5, with 8 nucleotides matching TRBD1. This CDR3 has 14 amino acids. Germline CDR1 is MNHEY and CDR2 is SVGAGI. Germline trimming cut 0 bases from V and 3 bases from J; bases unmatched to any gene: 0. The CDR3 sequence: CASSYSTGEETQYF. The CDR3 nucleotides are TGTGCCAGCAGTTACTCGACAGGGGAAGAGACCCAGTACTTC.

The gene calls are TRBV5-1 and TRBJ2-3, with 9 nucleotides matching TRBD2. V shed 4 bases, J shed 4 bases, and the junction held 13 bases outside the gene matches. Germline V gives CDR1 SGHRS, CDR2 YFSETQ. The CDR3 covers 17 residues. The CDR3 DNA sequence: TGCGCCAGCAGCCTGGTGGCAGGCGCGGGAGGGCCAGATACGCAGTATTTT. This codes for CASSLVAGAGGPDTQYF. Complete variable domain (other parts from reference TRBV5-1 and TRBJ2-3): KAGVTQTPRYLIKTRGQQVTLSCSPISGHRSVSWYQQTPGQGLQFLFEYFSETQRNKGNFPGRFSGRQFSNSRSEMNVSTLELGDSALYLCASSLVAGAGGPDTQYFGPGTRLTVL.

J is TRBJ2-3 and V is TRBV7-2, with 10 positions matching TRBD2. The CDR3 contains 15 residues. The V gene end was trimmed by 2 bases and the J gene end by 6 bases; junction bases not matched to a gene: 5. Looked up from germline, CDR1 is SGHTA and CDR2 is FQGNSA. This CDR3 is CASSLLAGVKDTQYF. The DNA for the CDR3 is TGTGCCAGCAGCTTACTAGCGGGAGTTAAGGATACGCAGTATTTT.

There are many counts of this clonotype. In DNA, the CDR3 is TGTGCCAGCACTTTCCCCGGGACAGAAGTCACTGAAGCTTTCTTT. Translating gives CASTFPGTEVTEAFF. J is TRBJ1-1 and V is TRBV12-3 or TRBV12-4; TRBD1 matches 7 bases. This CDR3 spans 15 amino acids. Losses at the gene ends were 7 bases for V and 4 bases for J; bases not matched to a gene: 12.

The rearrangement links TRBV10-3 to TRBJ2-1; TRBD1 aligns across 10 bases. There are 13 residues in the CDR3. Germline V gene data show CDR1 as ENHRY and CDR2 as SYGVKD. J gave up 6 bases and V 10 bases, and 6 bases lay outside the gene matches. The chain's CDR3 is CATAGTGANEQFF. The CDR3 DNA follows: TGTGCCACCGCGGGGACAGGGGCCAATGAGCAGTTCTTC.

The rearrangement links TRBV15 to TRBJ2-6; TRBD2 is a possible D gene (5 bases). V lost 3 bases to trimming and J lost 0 bases, with 9 bases between them. The CDR3 has 16 residues. Germline V gene lookup returns CDR1 LNHNV and CDR2 YYDKDF (reference sequence). The CDR3 nucleotides read TGTGCCACCAGCAGCGGAGGCCCCTCTGGGGCCAACGTCCTGACTTTC. Translation: CATSSGGPSGANVLTF. Looking up the rest from reference TRBV15 and TRBJ2-6 gives the full variable domain: DAMVIQNPRYQVTQFGKPVTLSCSQTLNHNVMYWYQQKSSQAPKLLFHYYDKDFNNEADTPDNFQSRRPNTSFCFLDIRSPGLGDTAMYLCATSSGGPSGANVLTFGAGSRLTVL.

This clonotype appeared a single time. CDR3 sequence (DNA): TGTGCCATCGGGACTAGCACTTACACAGATACGCAGTATTTT. The encoded protein is CAIGTSTYTDTQYF. This sequence joins TRBV7-8 and TRBJ2-3; 9 nucleotides align to TRBD2. Germline loops: CDR1 SGHVS, CDR2 FQNEAQ. The CDR3 covers 14 residues. Trimming removed 10 bases from V and 2 bases from J; junction bases left unmatched: 7.

This sequence joins TRBV5-1 and TRBJ1-5; a possible D gene is TRBD1 (6 bases). V lost 0 bases to trimming and J lost 8 bases, with 12 bases between them. The CDR3 runs 14 residues. CDR1 and CDR2 from the germline V gene are SGHRS and YFSETQ. CDR3 in DNA: TGCGCCAGCAGCTTGGGGGGGGCCCGGGAGCCCCAGCATTTT. Translation: CASSLGGAREPQHF.

The CDR3 DNA follows: TGTGCCATCAGTGATCGTGCGGAGGACAGGGGGCGCGGTGGCTACACCTTC. It encodes CAISDRAEDRGRGGYTF. The chain employs TRBV10-3 and TRBJ1-2, with 11 bases aligning to TRBD1. This CDR3 has 17 residues. Per germline, CDR1 ENHRY and CDR2 SYGVKD. The J segment lost 7 bases and the V segment lost 3 bases, leaving 13 bases of the junction unmatched.

The gene calls are TRBV29-1 and TRBJ1-1; a possible D gene is TRBD1 (5 bases). CDR1 and CDR2 (germline): SQVTM, ANQGSEA. V lost 3 bases and J 4 bases, leaving 9 bases between the germline ends. CDR3 length equals 12 residues. The CDR3 here is CSVDNGGTEAFF. As DNA, the CDR3 is TGCAGCGTTGATAACGGGGGCACTGAAGCTTTCTTT.

This clonotype was observed a handful of times. The chain is built from TRBV7-8 and TRBJ2-1, with D unclear. This CDR3 has 16 residues. V was cut by 4 bases and J by 4 bases, with 17 bases left in between. The germline gives CDR1 SGHVS, CDR2 FQNEAQ. The CDR3 DNA follows: TGTGCCAGCAGCTCCAACCCCTGGACCGCTTACAATGAGCAGTTCTTC. Its protein product is CASSSNPWTAYNEQFF.

The sample holds a few counts of this clonotype. The genes are TRBV5-4 and TRBJ2-1, with TRBD2 identical over 11 bases. J lost 9 bases, V lost 4 bases, and 12 bases had no gene match. The CDR3 totals 16 residues. Per germline, CDR1 SGHNT and CDR2 YYREEE (reference sequence). In DNA form, the CDR3 reads TGTGCCAGCAGCCCACTCCGGCCTAGCGGGGGGACTGAGCAGTTCTTC. Its translation is CASSPLRPSGGTEQFF.

The chain has TRBV18 and TRBJ1-4; the D gene is possibly TRBD1 (6 bases). Germline V gene lookup returns CDR1 KGHSH and CDR2 LQKENI. The CDR3 is made up of 15 amino acids. The V end was cut by 3 bases, the J end by 8 bases, with 16 bases between. The CDR3 reads CASSPNRARGEKLFF. CDR3 DNA: TGTGCCAGCTCACCGAACAGGGCTAGAGGGGAAAAACTGTTTTTT.

CDR3 sequence: CASSLGRGREFAEQYF. DNA for the CDR3: TGTGCCAGCAGTCTAGGCCGAGGCAGGGAGTTCGCCGAGCAGTACTTC. This chain connects TRBV7-6 to TRBJ2-7; D could derive from TRBD1 or TRBD2 (5 bases each). Germline V gene sequence: CDR1 SGHVS, CDR2 FNYEAQ. There are 16 residues in the CDR3. V gave up 6 bases and J gave up 6 bases, with 24 bases separating them.

The CDR3 spells CAWSVFGAGGLYEQFF. The CDR3 DNA reads as TGTGCCTGGAGCGTTTTTGGGGCGGGAGGGTTATATGAGCAGTTCTTC. J is TRBJ2-1 and V is TRBV30; TRBD2 aligns across 9 bases. V was pared by 3 bases and J by 8 bases, with 14 bases of the junction left unmatched. From germline, CDR1 is GTSNPN and CDR2 SVGIG (reference sequence). CDR3 length equals 16 residues.

The rearrangement uses TRBV20-1 and TRBJ2-1; tentatively, D is TRBD1 or TRBD2 (7 bases each). V lost 1 base to trimming and J lost 7 bases, with 17 bases between them. The length of the CDR3 is 15 residues. Germline assignment: CDR1 DFQATT and CDR2 SNEGSKA (reference sequence). The chain's CDR3 is CSARGDRAGTNEQFF. The CDR3 DNA is TGCAGTGCTAGAGGGGACAGAGCGGGGACGAATGAGCAGTTCTTC.

The chain employs TRBV4-1 and TRBJ1-5; possible D gene TRBD1, 5 bases. V was cut by 3 bases and J by 3 bases, with 12 bases left in between. The CDR3 sequence is 15 residues long. From germline, CDR1 is MGHRA and CDR2 YSYEKL. The chain's CDR3 is CASSQREGINQPQHF. The CDR3 DNA reads as TGCGCCAGCAGCCAGCGAGAGGGGATCAATCAGCCCCAGCATTTT.

The genes are TRBV7-2 and TRBJ1-5; D gene ambiguous. CDR3 length: 14 amino acids. Per germline, CDR1 SGHTA and CDR2 FQGNSA. Trimming pared 1 base from V and 3 bases from J, leaving 7 bases between. The CDR3 nucleotides read TGTGCCAGCAGCTTAGAGTTTCTCAATCAGCCCCAGCATTTT. Its protein is CASSLEFLNQPQHF. The full variable domain, its missing parts supplied by reference TRBV7-2 and TRBJ1-5, is GAGVSQSPSNKVTEKGKDVELRCDPISGHTALYWYRQSLGQGLEFLIYFQGNSAPDKSGLPSDRFSAERTGGSVSTLTIQRTQQEDSAVYLCASSLEFLNQPQHFGDGTRLSIL.

CDR3 in DNA: TGTGCCAGCAGTTTACGGTTCTCCCCTGGTGAGCAGTTCTTC. This translates into CASSLRFSPGEQFF. The chain employs TRBV27 and TRBJ2-1; D gene ambiguous. Germline CDR1 reads MNHEY; CDR2 reads SMNVEV (reference sequence). This CDR3 comprises 14 residues. With 2 bases removed from V and 9 bases from J, the gap between germline ends came to 14 bases.

This clonotype was recorded a few times. V and J are TRBV6-2 or TRBV6-3 and TRBJ1-1; no firm D call. This CDR3 is 14 amino acids long. Between the trimmed V and J ends, which lost 8 bases and 8 bases, there was a span of 21 bases. Germline assignment: CDR1 MNHEY and CDR2 SVGEGT. As DNA, the CDR3 is TGTGCCAGCTCCCCCCAAGCCTCCGGACCAGAAGCTTTCTTT. It is translated as CASSPQASGPEAFF.

The CDR3 DNA sequence: TGTGCCAGCAGTTCGGGGGGTACGGAGACCCAGTACTTC. It codes for CASSSGGTETQYF. The chain couples TRBV12-3 or TRBV12-4 to TRBJ2-5, with 7 bases matching TRBD2. The CDR3 is made up of 13 amino acids. The V and J ends lost 4 bases and 5 bases, in that order; junction bases with no gene match: 4.

This clonotype was observed a handful of times. The chain has TRBV5-1 and TRBJ2-1; 10 nucleotides match TRBD1. Germline V gives CDR1 SGHRS, CDR2 YFSETQ. This CDR3 has 14 residues. Trimming at V came to 3 bases and at J to 12 bases, leaving 9 bases not matched to a gene. The CDR3 coding sequence is TGCGCCAGCAGCTCCGGACAGGGGGAGGATGGGCAGTTCTTC. Its translation is CASSSGQGEDGQFF. The full variable domain, completed using reference TRBV5-1 and TRBJ2-1, is KAGVTQTPRYLIKTRGQQVTLSCSPISGHRSVSWYQQTPGQGLQFLFEYFSETQRNKGNFPGRFSGRQFSNSRSEMNVSTLELGDSALYLCASSSGQGEDGQFFGPGTRLTVL.

The sample holds a few counts of this clonotype. The chain uses TRBV4-3 and TRBJ1-6, with TRBD1 identical over 11 bases. The CDR3 is 18 residues long. The germline gives CDR1 LGHNA, CDR2 YSLEER. The J segment lost 3 bases and the V segment lost 3 bases, leaving 7 bases of the junction unmatched. The CDR3 protein is CASSQRRGQGDYNSPLHF. In DNA form, the CDR3 reads TGCGCCAGCAGCCAGCGCCGGGGACAGGGGGACTATAATTCACCCCTCCACTTT.

This clonotype showed up just a few times. V gene TRBV5-4 combines with J gene TRBJ2-3; D not certain. V lost 1 base and J 0 bases, leaving 15 bases between the germline ends. CDR1 and CDR2 from the germline V gene are SGHNT and YYREEE (reference sequence). CDR3 length: 17 amino acids. The DNA for the CDR3 is TGTGCCAGCAGCTTGATGGCAGCCGGTCTGAGCACAGATACGCAGTATTTT. Residues: CASSLMAAGLSTDTQYF. Filled out from reference TRBV5-4 and TRBJ2-3, the complete variable domain reads ETGVTQSPTHLIKTRGQQVTLRCSSQSGHNTVSWYQQALGQGPQFIFQYYREEENGRGNFPPRFSGLQFPNYSSELNVNALELDDSALYLCASSLMAAGLSTDTQYFGPGTRLTVL.